What follows are 14 T cell receptor beta chains derived from one specimen sequenced in a study of shared clonotypes between healthy human individuals (dated by TCRdb to the early 2020s). Library creation used the immunoSEQ multiplex PCR assay. TCRdb stores this immuneACCESS table with in-frame sequences only. Part of the clones is absent; in the studies checked, under half of the shortfall reflects unresolved V genes, and no reason is known for the rest. The sample contains about 2 million clones, roughly 94% of them found a single time. The leading ten clones occupy 0.1% to 0.15% of the sample. Input material: naive CD4+ T cells sorted from blood. The cell subset or site label corresponds to: CD45RA+ positively selected. The receptor set was obtained from a man aged 18 to 29 in good health.

The chain carries TRBV5-3 and TRBJ1-6, with unresolved D. TRBV5-3 counts as an open reading frame of uncertain function. V was pared by 2 bases and J by 7 bases, with 4 bases between. CDR3 length: 12 amino acids. CDR3 region: CARSFRNSPLHF. For the CDR3, the DNA is TGTGCCAGAAGCTTCAGAAATTCACCCCTCCACTTT.

CDR3 DNA: TGCGCCAGCAGCTTGGTCCCGCAAGTTAACACTGAAGCTTTCTTT. Translating it yields CASSLVPQVNTEAFF. The J gene is TRBJ1-1, the V gene TRBV5-1, with D uncertain. The V end lost 0 bases, the J end lost 2 bases, and 11 bases lay between the germline ends. The CDR3 loop spans 15 amino acids. CDR1 is SGHRS, CDR2 YFSETQ, per germline.

The chain carries TRBV7-2 and TRBJ2-1; no firm D call. Per the germline V gene, CDR1 is SGHTA and CDR2 is FQGNSA. V lost 1 base to trimming and J lost 6 bases, with 10 bases between them. The CDR3 extends over 14 amino acids. As DNA, the CDR3 is TGTGCCAGCAGCTTAGATCCCATAACCAATGAGCAGTTCTTC. Its translation is CASSLDPITNEQFF.

The rearrangement joins TRBV14 to TRBJ2-3; TRBD1 aligns across 11 bases. This CDR3 comprises 16 residues. From germline, CDR1 is SGHDN and CDR2 FVKESK. J was trimmed by 2 bases and V by 2 bases; bases with no gene match: 3. The CDR3 region has the DNA TGTGCCAGCAGCCAACGGACAGGGGGCATCACAGATACGCAGTATTTT. As protein: CASSQRTGGITDTQYF. The entire variable domain, with the rest obtained from reference TRBV14 and TRBJ2-3, is as follows: EAGVTQFPSHSVIEKGQTVTLRCDPISGHDNLYWYRRVMGKEIKFLLHFVKESKQDESGMPNNRFLAERTGGTYSTLKVQPAELEDSGVYFCASSQRTGGITDTQYFGPGTRLTVL.

The chain links TRBV19 to TRBJ2-3; 7 bases agree with TRBD1. In germline, CDR1 is LNHDA, CDR2 SQIVND (reference sequence). Trimming cost V 7 bases and J 0 bases; bases outside gene matches: 7. CDR3 length: 15 residues. CDR3 nucleotide sequence: TGTGCCAGTACAAACAGGGGTAGGAGCACAGATACGCAGTATTTT. It encodes CASTNRGRSTDTQYF.

The genes are TRBV19 and TRBJ1-2; no clear D gene. The V gene lost 3 bases and the J gene lost 6 bases, with 11 bases spanning the gap. The germline V gene encodes CDR1 LNHDA and CDR2 SQIVND (reference sequence). The CDR3 sequence is 13 residues long. CDR3 residues: CASSMSNSDGYTF. The DNA of the CDR3 is TGTGCCAGTAGTATGAGTAACAGCGATGGCTACACCTTC.

The genes are TRBV4-2 and TRBJ2-7, with D perhaps TRBD1 (6 bases). Trimming left V 4 bases short and J 1 base short, with 11 bases between. The CDR3 covers 14 residues. CDR1 LGHNA and CDR2 YNFKEQ come from the germline V gene. CDR3 region: CASSRLTGSYEQYF. The CDR3 DNA reads TGTGCCAGCAGCCGGCTGACAGGTTCCTACGAGCAGTACTTC.

This chain uses TRBV4-1 with TRBJ1-2; 9 nucleotides line up with TRBD1. Germline trimming cut 2 bases from V and 8 bases from J; bases unmatched to any gene: 9. The CDR3 sequence is 15 residues long. The germline CDR1 and CDR2 sequences are MGHRA and YSYEKL. CDR3 DNA sequence: TGCGCCAGCAGCCAAACCGGGACAGGGTCCTCGGGCTACACCTTC. It specifies CASSQTGTGSSGYTF.

The chain combines TRBV18 with TRBJ1-5; unclear D gene. Germline lookup yields CDR1 KGHSH and CDR2 LQKENI. This CDR3 spans 13 amino acids. V was shortened by 6 bases and J by 4 bases, with 10 bases between the two germline ends. CDR3 sequence (DNA): TGTGCCAGCTCCCGGGATTTAAATCAGCCCCAGCATTTT. The encoded protein is CASSRDLNQPQHF.

In nucleotides, the CDR3 is TGTGCCAGCAGCTTACGGAATAGCGGGAGTTTGGAGACCCAGTACTTC. Translating it yields CASSLRNSGSLETQYF. This sequence joins TRBV5-4 and TRBJ2-5, with 9 bases aligning to TRBD2. With 2 bases clipped from V and 5 bases from J, the junction kept 10 bases outside the gene matches. The CDR3 contains 16 residues. Germline V CDR1 and CDR2: SGHNT, YYREEE (reference sequence). The variable domain in full, with the rest retrieved from reference TRBV5-4 and TRBJ2-5, is ETGVTQSPTHLIKTRGQQVTLRCSSQSGHNTVSWYQQALGQGPQFIFQYYREEENGRGNFPPRFSGLQFPNYSSELNVNALELDDSALYLCASSLRNSGSLETQYFGPGTRLLVL.

The rearrangement links TRBV29-1 to TRBJ2-2; 8 nucleotides line up with TRBD2. V lost 5 bases, J lost 2 bases, and 10 bases stayed unmatched. The CDR3 spans 16 residues. Germline V gene data show CDR1 as SQVTM and CDR2 as ANQGSEA. This CDR3 is CSVPRGSGTNTGELFF. The CDR3 coding sequence is TGCAGCGTTCCCCGGGGTAGCGGGACCAACACCGGGGAGCTGTTTTTT.

The gene calls are TRBV5-6 and TRBJ2-7; no reliable D call. Trimming stripped 1 base from V and 2 bases from J, with 10 bases between. Germline V gene lookup returns CDR1 SGHDT and CDR2 YYEEEE. This CDR3 comprises 14 residues. CDR3 bases: TGTGCCAGCAGCTTGCCGCGGCAGGCCTACGAGCAGTACTTC. This codes for CASSLPRQAYEQYF.

As for this clone: This sample also contains other DNA sequences that code for the same CDR3. CDR3 bases: TGCGCCAGCAGCCCGGGACTGGTGAACACTGAAGCTTTCTTT. As protein: CASSPGLVNTEAFF. The chain joins TRBV5-1 to TRBJ1-1; TRBD1 is a possible D gene (5 bases). The CDR3 consists of 14 residues. Germline V CDR1 and CDR2: SGHRS, YFSETQ. Trimming took 4 bases from V and 0 from J, leaving 10 bases between them.

This sequence joins TRBV28 and TRBJ2-5; 9 bases fit TRBD1. Germline CDR1 is MDHEN and CDR2 is SYDVKM. The CDR3 is made up of 16 amino acids. V shed 2 bases, J shed 5 bases, and the junction held 9 bases outside the gene matches. DNA of the CDR3: TGTGCCAGCAGTTTAGGGACAGGGCGTCGGGAGGAGACCCAGTACTTC. It encodes CASSLGTGRREETQYF.